This record looks at one T cell receptor (beta chain) sequence and its context. Antigen specificity is unknown. V lost 3 bases to trimming and J lost 2 bases, with 10 bases between them. CDR1 and CDR2 from the germline V gene are MDHEN and SYDVKM. The CDR3 runs 15 residues. The data were taken from a study of T cells in localized non-small cell lung cancer. General observations from the study: Of the top 100 tumor clones, median about 56 were in adjacent lung, about 26 among its top 100. As only one tumor region underwent sequencing, heterogeneity remains possible. Density of T cells in blood, when higher, went with longer overall survival. Uninvolved adjacent lung had more T cell clonality than any other tissue, topping tumor.

The assay was immunoSEQ multiplex PCR, and TCRdb's table has in-frame clones only and misses some. Among around 79,000 clones listed, roughly 75% were seen once. The TCR was taken from a man between 40 and 69 years old with stage II squamous cell lung carcinoma. Sample: PBMCs, taken before any cancer treatment. The rearrangement uses TRBV28 and TRBJ2-2, with no clear D. In nucleotides, the CDR3 is TGTGCCAGCAGTTTTCTGACACTTAACACCGGGGAGCTGTTTTTT. Its protein product is CASSFLTLNTGELFF.